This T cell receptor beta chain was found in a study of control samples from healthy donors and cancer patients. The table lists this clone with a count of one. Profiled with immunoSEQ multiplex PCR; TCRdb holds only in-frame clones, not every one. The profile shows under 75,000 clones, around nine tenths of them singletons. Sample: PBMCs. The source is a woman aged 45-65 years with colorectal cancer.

CDR3 sequence: CASSLVGQGFDEQFF. CDR3 in DNA: TGTGCCAGCAGCTTGGTTGGGCAGGGCTTCGATGAGCAGTTCTTC. The J gene is TRBJ2-1, the V gene TRBV5-8, with D possibly matching TRBD1 (5 bases). Trimming shortened V by 0 bases and J by 8 bases, and 15 bases separated the two germline ends. The germline V gene has CDR1 SGHTS and CDR2 YDEGEE. This CDR3 contains 15 residues.